Below are 24 T cell receptor beta chains sequenced from a single sample in a study of T-cell reconstitution after alpha-beta-depleted transplantation in children. Unique molecular identifiers were used in preparing the TCRbeta library. MiXCR was run by TCRdb on the PCR reads, yielding one entry per CDR3 protein. Among about 300,000 distinct CDR3 sequences listed, 10% were seen once. The sequencing used PBMCs, collected before TCRalphabeta/CD19-depleted stem cell transplant. The receptors were sampled from a boy younger than two with acute myeloid leukemia, due to receive a stem cell transplant.

V gene TRBV28 combines with J gene TRBJ1-5; 8 bases line up with TRBD1. V shed 8 bases, J shed 3 bases, and the junction held 9 bases outside the gene matches. Germline lookup yields CDR1 MDHEN and CDR2 SYDVKM. The CDR3 is made up of 15 amino acids. CDR3 residues: CASRTEQGDNQPQHF. The DNA of the CDR3 is TGTGCCAGCCGTACAGAACAGGGGGACAATCAGCCCCAGCATTTT.

This clonotype showed up many times. The genes are TRBV27 and TRBJ2-1; D gene ambiguous. Trimming cost V 6 bases and J 0 bases, with 3 bases left between them. The CDR3 covers 12 residues. Germline loops: CDR1 MNHEY, CDR2 SMNVEV (reference sequence). CDR3: CASRSSYNEQFF. CDR3 DNA: TGTGCCAGCAGGAGCTCCTACAATGAGCAGTTCTTC.

The chain joins TRBV3-1 to TRBJ2-4, with D tentatively TRBD1 (5 bases). V lost 1 base to trimming and J lost 2 bases, with 15 bases between them. The CDR3 has 17 amino acids. Looked up from germline, CDR1 is LGHDT and CDR2 is YNNKEL (reference sequence). The CDR3 coding sequence is TGTGCCAGCAGCCAAGGTACGCCAGGGTCTTCCAAAAACATTCAGTACTTC. Its translation is CASSQGTPGSSKNIQYF.

Ten or more counts support this clonotype. The rearrangement joins TRBV12-3 or TRBV12-4 to TRBJ2-3; maybe TRBD2 (6 bases). This CDR3 has 13 amino acids. With 7 bases removed from V and 4 bases from J, the gap between germline ends came to 12 bases. CDR3 sequence reads: CASNLALADTQYF. DNA of the CDR3: TGTGCCAGCAACCTAGCGTTGGCAGATACGCAGTATTTT.

This clonotype appeared many times. The chain combines TRBV5-8 with TRBJ1-2; no clear D gene. Germline V gene data show CDR1 as SGHTS and CDR2 as YDEGEE. The ends were cut back, 0 bases at V and 8 bases at J, with 8 bases in the middle. The CDR3 consists of 12 residues. The CDR3 DNA sequence: TGTGCCAGCAGCTTGGTCATTAAGGGCTACACCTTC. Residues: CASSLVIKGYTF.

This clonotype was picked up a small number of times. The chain joins TRBV7-6 to TRBJ2-1; D perhaps matches TRBD2 (6 bases). This CDR3 is built from 16 residues. The V end lost 2 bases, the J end lost 8 bases, and 19 bases lay between the germline ends. CDR1 and CDR2 from the germline V gene are SGHVS and FNYEAQ. The CDR3 is CASSLRLSGEKDEQFF. The CDR3 DNA sequence: TGTGCCAGCAGCTTACGGTTATCGGGAGAAAAAGATGAGCAGTTCTTC.

This clonotype was counted many times. This chain uses TRBV7-2 with TRBJ1-4; D unresolved. Germline V lookup: CDR1 SGHTA, CDR2 FQGNSA. Trimming took 1 base from V and 4 from J, leaving 7 bases between them. The CDR3 totals 14 residues. This chain's CDR3 is CASSLVRGNEKLFF. CDR3 DNA: TGTGCCAGCAGCTTAGTACGCGGTAATGAAAAACTGTTTTTT.

The V and J genes are TRBV20-1 and TRBJ1-6, with 12 positions matching TRBD1. J lost 9 bases, V lost 1 base, and 10 bases had no gene match. The CDR3 has 17 amino acids. CDR1 and CDR2 (germline): DFQATT, SNEGSKA (reference sequence). The CDR3 region has the DNA TGCAGTGCTAGAGGCTGGGCTCCGGGACAGGGGGCTTCACCCCTCCACTTT. Its protein is CSARGWAPGQGASPLHF.

This rearrangement joins TRBV27 to TRBJ2-3; 13 bases match TRBD2. CDR3 length equals 18 residues. V trimming: 6 bases; J trimming: 0 bases; junction bases outside the gene matches: 9. Germline assignment: CDR1 MNHEY and CDR2 SMNVEV (reference sequence). The CDR3 sequence is CASSPGLAGPFSTDTQYF. CDR3 bases: TGTGCCAGCAGCCCGGGACTAGCGGGGCCGTTTAGCACAGATACGCAGTATTTT.

As regards this clonotype: This may come from a read error, since a much larger clone is one base off. The V call is TRBV18, the J call TRBJ2-5; either TRBD1 or TRBD2 may supply D (5 bases each). The CDR3 is 14 residues long. The germline gives CDR1 KGHSH, CDR2 LQKENI. V shed 5 bases and J shed 1 base, with 11 bases lying between them. The CDR3 here is CASSGRDLQETQYF. The CDR3 region has the DNA TGTGCCAGCTCAGGACGGGACCTCCAAGAGACCCAGTACTTC.

This clonotype was observed many times. This rearrangement joins TRBV4-3 to TRBJ2-5, with D perhaps matching TRBD1 or TRBD2 (5 bases each). Germline CDR1 reads LGHNA; CDR2 reads YSLEER. The CDR3 contains 14 residues. V lost 0 bases, J lost 5 bases, and 10 bases lay in between. The CDR3 DNA is TGCGCCAGCAGCCAAGATGGGGGTTTGGAGACCCAGTACTTC. It yields the protein CASSQDGGLETQYF.

There are many counts of this clonotype. CDR3 nucleotide sequence: TGCGCCAGCAGCCAACTCAGCGGGAGGGTAGACAATGAGCAGTTCTTC. This gives the protein CASSQLSGRVDNEQFF. The gene calls are TRBV4-3 and TRBJ2-1; 10 bases are shared with TRBD2. CDR1 is LGHNA and CDR2 is YSLEER in the germline V gene. V lost 2 bases and J lost 5; bases outside the gene matches: 6. The CDR3 extends over 16 amino acids.

This clonotype came up a few times. The chain's CDR3 is CASSPTLGGKGRETQYF. The DNA of the CDR3 is TGTGCCAGCAGCCCCACCCTGGGGGGGAAAGGGCGAGAGACCCAGTACTTC. The chain uses TRBV11-2 and TRBJ2-5; 7 nucleotides match TRBD2. Per the germline V gene, CDR1 is SGHAT and CDR2 is FQNNGV. CDR3 length: 17 residues. After removal of 5 bases from V and 4 bases from J, the junction contained 16 bases not matched to a gene.

V gene TRBV28 combines with J gene TRBJ2-3; D not certain. V was cut by 5 bases and J by 2 bases, with 11 bases left in between. The CDR3 has 14 amino acids. Germline V CDR1 and CDR2: MDHEN, SYDVKM. The CDR3 protein is CASSQERLTDTQYF. For the CDR3, the DNA is TGTGCCAGCAGTCAAGAGAGGCTCACAGATACGCAGTATTTT.

This clonotype was recorded many times. V gene TRBV28 combines with J gene TRBJ2-5, with 10 bases identical to TRBD1. The germline V gene encodes CDR1 MDHEN and CDR2 SYDVKM. The CDR3 spans 14 residues. J lost 6 bases, V lost 2 bases, and 3 bases had no gene match. CDR3 coding DNA: TGTGCCAGCAGTTTAGTGGGACAGGGGCAGACCCAGTACTTC. Encoded protein: CASSLVGQGQTQYF.

This clonotype came up many times. CDR3 bases: TGCGCCAGCAGCCAAGGGCGTGGAGGGGGCCACGAGCAGTACTTC. Translating it yields CASSQGRGGGHEQYF. This chain links TRBV4-3 with TRBJ2-7; TRBD1 is a possible D gene (7 bases). The V gene lost 1 base and the J gene lost 5 bases, with 15 bases spanning the gap. The CDR3 spans 15 residues. Germline values: CDR1 LGHNA, CDR2 YSLEER.

This clonotype was recorded many times. The genes are TRBV5-1 and TRBJ2-7; 7 nucleotides agree with TRBD1. This CDR3 has 15 residues. From germline, CDR1 is SGHRS and CDR2 YFSETQ. The V segment lost 4 bases and the J segment 1 base; nucleotides outside the gene matches: 8. The CDR3 bases are TGCGCCAGCAGCCCCCGGGACAGTCAGTCCTACGAGCAGTACTTC. Its protein product is CASSPRDSQSYEQYF.

V gene TRBV24-1 combines with J gene TRBJ2-5; weak D call: TRBD1 (6 bases). In germline, CDR1 is KGHDR, CDR2 SFDVKD. V was cut by 5 bases and J by 4 bases, with 16 bases left in between. This CDR3 comprises 15 residues. CDR3 in amino acids: CATSVPGQRGETQYF. The CDR3 DNA reads TGTGCCACCAGTGTTCCGGGACAAAGGGGAGAGACCCAGTACTTC.

V is TRBV10-3 and J is TRBJ2-7; D may correspond to TRBD1 or TRBD2 (6 bases each). V lost 10 bases and J 5 bases, leaving 15 bases between the germline ends. From germline, CDR1 is ENHRY and CDR2 SYGVKD. The CDR3 loop spans 12 amino acids. CDR3: CATRGGLHEQYF. The CDR3 region has the DNA TGTGCCACCAGGGGAGGCCTCCACGAGCAGTACTTC.

This clonotype was seen at least ten times. The chain couples TRBV7-2 to TRBJ2-3; TRBD2 matches 8 bases. V lost 5 bases, J lost 1 base, and 11 bases stayed unmatched. Germline lookup yields CDR1 SGHTA and CDR2 FQGNSA. This CDR3 is built from 17 residues. The CDR3 region has the DNA TGTGCCAGCAGCCGACCGGACTTTAGCGGGGGCACAGATACGCAGTATTTT. Its translation is CASSRPDFSGGTDTQYF. Full variable domain (outside the CDR3, taken from reference TRBV7-2 and TRBJ2-3): GAGVSQSPSNKVTEKGKDVELRCDPISGHTALYWYRQSLGQGLEFLIYFQGNSAPDKSGLPSDRFSAERTGGSVSTLTIQRTQQEDSAVYLCASSRPDFSGGTDTQYFGPGTRLTVL.

The sample holds a few counts of this clonotype. V usage is TRBV7-9 and J usage is TRBJ2-5; 7 bases align to TRBD1. The junction had 6 bases not matched to a gene; V was cut back by 4 bases and J by 1 base. The CDR3 has 15 amino acids. CDR1 SEHNR and CDR2 FQNEAQ come from the germline V gene (reference sequence). DNA for the CDR3: TGTGCCAGCAGCTCGCTCGGACAGGTCCAAGAGACCCAGTACTTC. It codes for CASSSLGQVQETQYF. Using reference TRBV7-9 and TRBJ2-5 for the parts outside the CDR3, the full variable domain is DTGVSQNPRHKITKRGQNVTFRCDPISEHNRLYWYRQTLGQGPEFLTYFQNEAQLEKSRLLSDRFSAERPKGSFSTLEIQRTEQGDSAMYLCASSSLGQVQETQYFGPGTRLLVL.

This clonotype was seen more than once but under ten times. The V gene is TRBV7-2, the J gene TRBJ2-3; 10 bases fit TRBD2. The germline V gene has CDR1 SGHTA and CDR2 FQGNSA. The CDR3 length is 17 residues. V shed 6 bases, J shed 0 bases, and the junction held 9 bases outside the gene matches. DNA of the CDR3: TGTGCCAGCAGTTCACCGGGACTAGCGATGAGCACAGATACGCAGTATTTT. Residues: CASSSPGLAMSTDTQYF.

The table lists this clonotype with many counts. The chain links TRBV20-1 to TRBJ2-1, with 8 bases aligning to TRBD1. CDR1 is DFQATT, CDR2 SNEGSKA, per germline (reference sequence). The CDR3 has 15 amino acids. V trimming: 3 bases; J trimming: 1 base; junction bases outside the gene matches: 5. This CDR3 reads CSASVGQGSYNEQFF. DNA of the CDR3: TGCAGTGCTAGTGTCGGACAGGGATCCTACAATGAGCAGTTCTTC.

Ten or more counts support this clonotype. The chain combines TRBV12-3 or TRBV12-4 with TRBJ2-1; possibly TRBD1 or TRBD2 for D (5 bases each). The V and J ends lost 8 bases and 0 bases respectively, with 20 bases between them. CDR3 length: 17 residues. Here the CDR3 DNA reads TGTGCCAGCGCCTTCGGGACGCAAAGCGTCTCCTACAATGAGCAGTTCTTC. Its protein product is CASAFGTQSVSYNEQFF.